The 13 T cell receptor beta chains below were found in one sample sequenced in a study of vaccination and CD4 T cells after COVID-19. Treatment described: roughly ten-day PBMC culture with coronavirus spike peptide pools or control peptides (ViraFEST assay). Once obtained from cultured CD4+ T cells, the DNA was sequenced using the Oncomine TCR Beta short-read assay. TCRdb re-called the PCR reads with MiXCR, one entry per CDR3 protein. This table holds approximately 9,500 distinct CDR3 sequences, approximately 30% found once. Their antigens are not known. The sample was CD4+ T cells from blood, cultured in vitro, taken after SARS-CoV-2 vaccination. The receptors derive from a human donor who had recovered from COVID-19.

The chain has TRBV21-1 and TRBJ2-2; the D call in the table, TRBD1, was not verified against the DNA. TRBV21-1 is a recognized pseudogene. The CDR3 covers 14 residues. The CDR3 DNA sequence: TGTGCCAGTACCCTGACAGGGCCAACCGGGGAGCTGTTTTTT. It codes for CASTLTGPTGELFF.

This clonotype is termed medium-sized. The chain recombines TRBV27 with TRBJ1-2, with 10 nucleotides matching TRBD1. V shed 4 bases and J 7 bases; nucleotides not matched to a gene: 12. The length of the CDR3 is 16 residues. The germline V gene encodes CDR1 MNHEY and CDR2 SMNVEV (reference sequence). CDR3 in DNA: TGTGCCAGCAGTTCCCTCGAGGGGACAGGGGCAAGTGGCTACACCTTC. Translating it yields CASSSLEGTGASGYTF.

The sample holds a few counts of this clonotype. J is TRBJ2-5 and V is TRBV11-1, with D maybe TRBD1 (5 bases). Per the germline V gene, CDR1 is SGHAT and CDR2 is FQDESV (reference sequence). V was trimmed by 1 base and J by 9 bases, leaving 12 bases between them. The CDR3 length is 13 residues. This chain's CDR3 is CASSLDGAVPQYF. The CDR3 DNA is TGTGCCAGCAGCTTAGATGGGGCAGTGCCCCAGTACTTC.

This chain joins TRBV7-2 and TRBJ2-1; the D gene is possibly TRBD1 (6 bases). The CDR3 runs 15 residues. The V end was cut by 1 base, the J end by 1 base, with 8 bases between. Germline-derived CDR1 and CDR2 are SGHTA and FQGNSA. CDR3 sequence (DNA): TGTGCCAGCAGCTTAGTAAGGGGGTCCTACAATGAGCAGTTCTTC. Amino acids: CASSLVRGSYNEQFF.

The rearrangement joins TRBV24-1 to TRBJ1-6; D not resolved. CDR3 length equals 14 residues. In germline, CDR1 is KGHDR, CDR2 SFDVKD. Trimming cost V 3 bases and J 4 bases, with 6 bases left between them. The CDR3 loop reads CATSDREYNSPLHF. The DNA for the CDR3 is TGTGCCACCAGTGATCGGGAATATAATTCACCCCTCCACTTT.

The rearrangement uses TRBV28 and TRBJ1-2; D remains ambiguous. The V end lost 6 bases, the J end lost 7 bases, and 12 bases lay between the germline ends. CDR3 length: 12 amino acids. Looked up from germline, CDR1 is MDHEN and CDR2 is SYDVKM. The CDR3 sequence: CASRVPLSGYTF. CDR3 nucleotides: TGTGCCAGCAGGGTCCCCTTGAGTGGCTACACCTTC.

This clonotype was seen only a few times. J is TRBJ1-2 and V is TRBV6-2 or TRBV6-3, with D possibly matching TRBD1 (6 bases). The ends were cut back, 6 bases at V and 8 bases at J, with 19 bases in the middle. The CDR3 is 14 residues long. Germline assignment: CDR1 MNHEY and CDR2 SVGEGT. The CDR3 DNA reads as TGTGCCAGCAGGATATACAGGGATTTTGGAGGCTACACCTTC. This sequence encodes CASRIYRDFGGYTF.

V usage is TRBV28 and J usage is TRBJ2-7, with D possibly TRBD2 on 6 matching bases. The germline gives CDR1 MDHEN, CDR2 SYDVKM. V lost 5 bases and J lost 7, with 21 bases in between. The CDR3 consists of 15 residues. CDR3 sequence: CASSRARGRLVEQYF. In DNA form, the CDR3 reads TGTGCCAGCAGTCGTGCGCGGGGCCGCCTGGTGGAGCAGTACTTC.

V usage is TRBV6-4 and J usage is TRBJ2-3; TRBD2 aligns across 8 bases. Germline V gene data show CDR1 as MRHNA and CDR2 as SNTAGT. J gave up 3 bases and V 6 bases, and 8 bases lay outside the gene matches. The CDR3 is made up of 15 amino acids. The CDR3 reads CASSRAGALTDTQYF. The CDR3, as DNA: TGTGCCAGCAGCCGAGCGGGAGCTCTAACAGATACGCAGTATTTT.

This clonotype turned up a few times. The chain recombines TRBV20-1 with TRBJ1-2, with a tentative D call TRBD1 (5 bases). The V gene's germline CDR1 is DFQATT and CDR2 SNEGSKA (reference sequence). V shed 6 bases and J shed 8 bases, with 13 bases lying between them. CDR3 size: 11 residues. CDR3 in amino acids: CSAGRGEGYTF. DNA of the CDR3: TGCAGTGCGGGGCGGGGGGAAGGCTACACCTTC.

The CDR3 loop is CASSGLGYNEQFF. The CDR3 bases are TGTGCCAGCAGTGGTCTGGGCTACAATGAGCAGTTCTTC. The chain uses TRBV6-1 and TRBJ2-1; D not resolved. Per the germline V gene, CDR1 is MNHNS and CDR2 is SASEGT. The CDR3 has 13 residues. Trimming left V 4 bases short and J 3 bases short, with 7 bases between.

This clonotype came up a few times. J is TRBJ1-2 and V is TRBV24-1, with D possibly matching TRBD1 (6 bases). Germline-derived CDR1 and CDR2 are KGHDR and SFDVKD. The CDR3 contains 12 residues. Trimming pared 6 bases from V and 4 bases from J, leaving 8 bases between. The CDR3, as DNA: TGTGCCACCAGTCCACAGGGCTATGGCTACACCTTC. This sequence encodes CATSPQGYGYTF.

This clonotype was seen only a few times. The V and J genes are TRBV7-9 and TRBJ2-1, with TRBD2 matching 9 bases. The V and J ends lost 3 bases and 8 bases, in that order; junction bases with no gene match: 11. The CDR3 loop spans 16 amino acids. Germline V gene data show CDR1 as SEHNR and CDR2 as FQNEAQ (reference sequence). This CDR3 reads CASSFGTSSLVHEQFF. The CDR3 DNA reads TGTGCCAGCAGCTTTGGGACTAGCTCTTTAGTGCATGAGCAGTTCTTC.